This T cell receptor (beta chain) was found in a study of regulatory T cells in long-lasting Graves disease. Overall study: The definition of persistent Graves' disease was over 5 years of antithyroid drugs with positive TSH receptor antibodies.

Time point reported: persistent/refractory GD, antithyroid drugs over 5 years with positive TRAb. The TCR library was made from RNA that had been extracted from PBMCs in TRIzol. Graves' disease was diagnosed by American Thyroid Association guidelines. From germline, CDR1 is MNHNS and CDR2 SASEGT. This CDR3 is built from 13 residues. V lost 7 bases and J lost 4, with 13 bases in between. HTBI primers from iRepertoire and Arm-PCR of CDR3 regions yielded the TCR beta libraries. TCRdb reprocessed the multiplex PCR reads via MiXCR and lists one record per CDR3 protein. The sample lists fewer than 450,000 distinct CDR3 sequences; about a quarter were seen once.

The clonotype originates from a female donor with Graves disease. Sequenced here: peripheral blood mononuclear cells (PBMCs), sampled when the disease was refractory, from a patient treated with antithyroid drugs. The chain links TRBV6-1 to TRBJ1-2; D not certain. CDR3 nucleotide sequence: TGTGCCAGCATGGAGGACGCTTTCTATGGCTACACCTTC. It yields the protein CASMEDAFYGYTF.